This T cell receptor beta chain is from a study of blood T cell repertoires in COVID-19. Study-wide context: Researchers got acute and convalescent COVID-19 samples from the United States, Italy and Spain. The analysed material was cDNA or gDNA that came from T cells, B-cell-depleted T cells, or PBMCs.

The study assigned cohorts using participant-reported clinical history. Per the original methods: Estimated nucleated cell counts came from reference gene primer amplification. The method was immunoSEQ multiplex PCR; TCRdb's version includes in-frame clones alone and lacks a portion of them. D and trimming were read from the DNA, whereas the V and J calls and clone size are those reported in that table. The sample lists about 350,000 clones; around nine tenths were seen once. The V gene's germline CDR1 is SGHTA and CDR2 FQGTGA. This CDR3 has 16 amino acids. J lost 8 bases, V lost 1 base, and 5 bases had no gene match.

This clonotype was sampled from a woman aged 25 to 39 who had been exposed to COVID-19. The chain is built from TRBV7-3 and TRBJ2-1; 13 bases line up with TRBD2. Specimen: PBMCs or T cells enriched from blood (not recorded which). The CDR3 nucleotides read TGTGCCAGCAGCTTAATACTAGCGGGAGGGCCCGATGAGCAGTTCTTC. This encodes CASSLILAGGPDEQFF.